Reported below is one T cell receptor beta chain. As yet, its antigen is unknown. This sample is part of a study of response to subunit inactivated influenza vaccine. Each CDR3 protein is one row after TCRdb ran MiXCR on the RT-PCR reads. The table has hundreds of thousands of distinct CDR3 sequences, less than 20% seen once; the top ten hold 11%. The study's findings and limits: After each seasonal influenza vaccination, few new T cells are recruited, the authors suggested.

The CDR3 loop spans 10 amino acids. CDR1 is SQVTM and CDR2 is ANQGSEA in the germline V gene. V lost 5 bases and J lost 7, with 7 bases in between. The sequence came from a man in his fifties who received an inactivated influenza vaccine. J is TRBJ2-3 and V is TRBV29-1; D is uncertain. The input for sequencing was PBMCs from blood, taken 11 to 12 days after vaccination. The CDR3 region has the DNA TGCAGCGTTCGGTCAAATACGCAGTATTTT. Translation gives CSVRSNTQYF.